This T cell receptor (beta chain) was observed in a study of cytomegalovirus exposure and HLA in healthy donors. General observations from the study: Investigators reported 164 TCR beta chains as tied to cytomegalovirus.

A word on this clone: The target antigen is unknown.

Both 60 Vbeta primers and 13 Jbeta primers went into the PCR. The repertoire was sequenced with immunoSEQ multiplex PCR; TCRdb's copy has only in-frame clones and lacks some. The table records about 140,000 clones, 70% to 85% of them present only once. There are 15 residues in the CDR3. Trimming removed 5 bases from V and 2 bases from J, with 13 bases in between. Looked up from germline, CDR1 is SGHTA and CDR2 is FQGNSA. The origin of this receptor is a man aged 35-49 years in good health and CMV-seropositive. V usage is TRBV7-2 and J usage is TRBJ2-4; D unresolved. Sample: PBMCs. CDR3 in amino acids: CASSQTTISKNIQYF. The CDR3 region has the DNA TGTGCCAGCAGCCAGACGACAATCTCCAAAAACATTCAGTACTTC.